Shown below are 8 T cell receptor beta chains from a single sample sequenced in a study of T-cell memory formation after mild COVID-19 (TCRdb year 2021). Receptor amplification or capture employed 5' RACE. The instrument was an Illumina NovaSeq 6000. Using fastp at Q25 and MiXCR, TCRdb reprocessed the public reads and kept productive beta chains. Rows with one shared CDR3 protein collapse into an entry with the most common genes and DNA. This sample gives approximately 150,000 distinct CDR3 sequences in total; roughly 19% of them show up just once. Together, the top ten hold about 2.3% of the sample. The material sequenced was PBMCs or a T cell subset sorted from them (not recorded which). The source of these receptors is an adult woman who had mild COVID-19 (a few samples of this study predate the infection). The sample titles of this study are shuffled in the database, so cell type and time point are left out; the donor was told from shared clones.

The V gene is TRBV6-1, the J gene TRBJ2-1; 10 bases agree with TRBD1. Germline lookup yields CDR1 MNHNS and CDR2 SASEGT. This CDR3 comprises 15 residues. J lost 8 bases, V lost 8 bases, and 12 bases had no gene match. CDR3 residues: CASSKGGQGGYEQFF. CDR3 DNA: TGTGCCAGCTCAAAAGGTGGACAGGGGGGTTATGAGCAGTTCTTC.

V gene TRBV3-1 combines with J gene TRBJ2-3; D gene ambiguous. V was clipped by 2 bases and J by 2 bases, with 11 bases between them. The CDR3 contains 15 residues. CDR1 is LGHDT and CDR2 is YNNKEL in the germline V gene (reference sequence). CDR3 nucleotide sequence: TGTGCCAGCAGCCAACAAAGCATAGACACAGATACGCAGTATTTT. Protein sequence: CASSQQSIDTDTQYF.

This clonotype has a handful of counts. The chain combines TRBV7-2 with TRBJ2-3, with D tentatively TRBD1 (5 bases). The CDR3 consists of 14 residues. Germline CDR1 is SGHTA and CDR2 is FQGNSA. V lost 1 base and J lost 2, with 7 bases in between. CDR3 in amino acids: CASSLDRYTDTQYF. The CDR3 nucleotides are TGTGCCAGCAGCTTAGACAGGTACACAGATACGCAGTATTTT. Drawing the rest from reference TRBV7-2 and TRBJ2-3, the complete variable domain is GAGVSQSPSNKVTEKGKDVELRCDPISGHTALYWYRQSLGQGLEFLIYFQGNSAPDKSGLPSDRFSAERTGGSVSTLTIQRTQQEDSAVYLCASSLDRYTDTQYFGPGTRLTVL.

The genes are TRBV12-5 and TRBJ1-2; D not certain. Trimming removed 0 bases from V and 7 bases from J, with 15 bases in between. This CDR3 region has 15 residues. Germline V gene sequence: CDR1 LGHNT, CDR2 FRNRAP. Here the CDR3 DNA reads TGTGCTAGTGGTTTGGTACCCACTAGGCGTGGTGGCTACACCTTC. It specifies CASGLVPTRRGGYTF.

V gene TRBV29-1 combines with J gene TRBJ2-5; TRBD1 agrees at 8 bases. V dropped 4 bases and J dropped 1; count of bases not matched to a gene: 5. The CDR3 loop spans 14 amino acids. The germline V gene has CDR1 SQVTM and CDR2 ANQGSEA. The CDR3 DNA sequence: TGCAGCGTTGGGGCAGGGGGCATCCAAGAGACCCAGTACTTC. Translation gives CSVGAGGIQETQYF.

V is TRBV11-3 and J is TRBJ2-3, with D perhaps given as TRBD1 or TRBD2 (7 bases each). Per the germline V gene, CDR1 is SGHNT and CDR2 is YENEEA. V gave up 4 bases and J gave up 1 base, with 15 bases separating them. The CDR3 contains 16 residues. The CDR3 DNA is TGTGCCAGCAGCTGGGAGGGGGCGCTTGGCACAGATACGCAGTATTTT. Translated, it gives CASSWEGALGTDTQYF. The variable domain in full, with the rest retrieved from reference TRBV11-3 and TRBJ2-3, is EAGVVQSPRYKIIEKKQPVAFWCNPISGHNTLYWYLQNLGQGPELLIRYENEEAVDDSQLPKDRFSAERLKGVDSTLKIQPAELGDSAVYLCASSWEGALGTDTQYFGPGTRLTVL.

This rearrangement joins TRBV15 to TRBJ1-5; D is ambiguous. The germline V and J ends were trimmed by 0 bases and 1 base, with 7 bases remaining between them. In germline, CDR1 is LNHNV, CDR2 YYDKDF (reference sequence). This CDR3 has 15 residues. The CDR3 protein is CATSRDQGSNQPQHF. The CDR3 DNA reads as TGTGCCACCAGCAGAGATCAAGGCAGCAATCAGCCCCAGCATTTT.

This clonotype was detected a few times. J is TRBJ2-6 and V is TRBV6-6; D uncertain. The CDR3 has 14 amino acids. The V gene lost 2 bases and the J gene lost 0 bases, with 2 bases spanning the gap. Looked up from germline, CDR1 is MNHNY and CDR2 is SVGAGI (reference sequence). The CDR3 DNA follows: TGTGCCAGCAGTTACGACTCTGGGGCCAACGTCCTGACTTTC. It codes for CASSYDSGANVLTF.